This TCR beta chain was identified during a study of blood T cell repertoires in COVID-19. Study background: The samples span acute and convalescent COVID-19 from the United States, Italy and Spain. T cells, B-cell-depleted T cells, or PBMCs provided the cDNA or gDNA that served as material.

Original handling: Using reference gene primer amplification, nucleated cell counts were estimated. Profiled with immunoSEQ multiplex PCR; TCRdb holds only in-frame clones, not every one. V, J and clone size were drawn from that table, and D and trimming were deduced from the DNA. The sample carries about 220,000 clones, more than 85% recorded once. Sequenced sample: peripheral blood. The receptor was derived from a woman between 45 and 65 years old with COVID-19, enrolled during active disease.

The CDR3 sequence: CASSKRPGDTEAFF. In nucleotides, the CDR3 is TGTGCCAGTAGTAAACGGCCAGGGGACACTGAAGCTTTCTTT. The V call is TRBV19, the J call TRBJ1-1; possible D gene TRBD1, 6 bases. Germline lookup yields CDR1 LNHDA and CDR2 SQIVND (reference sequence). This CDR3 is 14 amino acids long. V gave up 4 bases and J gave up 3 bases, with 12 bases separating them.